This paragraph covers one T cell receptor beta chain sequence. Its antigen is unidentified. Relative to the germline gene, one junction end is altered; a read error may explain this. TCRdb used MiXCR to reprocess the PCR reads, holding one entry per CDR3 protein. The profile shows over 14,000 distinct CDR3 sequences, approximately 57% of them singletons. The data are from a study of esophageal squamous cell carcinoma under preoperative chemotherapy. Study context: Samples included peripheral blood T cells as well as tumor-infiltrating lymphocytes. The study's findings and limits: After chemotherapy, TCR diversity rose significantly in peripheral T cells but not in tumor-infiltrating lymphocytes. Abundant clones tended to shrink rather than expand after paclitaxel-nedaplatin.

The CDR3 contains 16 residues. Germline-derived CDR1 and CDR2 are MNHNS and SASEGT. As to time point: before preoperative PTX-NDP chemotherapy. Preoperative chemotherapy with paclitaxel-nedaplatin was given to patients before surgery. This material was obtained from a patient given preoperative chemotherapy. This chain connects TRBV6-1 to TRBJ2-1; possible D gene TRBD2, 6 bases. This TCR derives from a human donor with esophageal squamous cell carcinoma. The donor label of this sample is uncertain. CDR3 region: CASSPGVAVRTDKQFF. In DNA, the CDR3 is TGTGCCAGCAGCCCGGGAGTGGCTGTCCGCACCGATAAGCAGTTTTTT.